This paragraph covers one T cell receptor beta chain sequence. Its antigen remains unknown. Time point indicated: 2015-2016 season, pre-vaccination. Sorted blood CD4 subsets were sequenced before and after adults received seasonal inactivated influenza vaccine. Per germline, CDR1 SNHLY and CDR2 FYNNEI. V gave up 4 bases and J gave up 2 bases, with 8 bases separating them. The CDR3 sequence is 13 residues long. This sample is part of a study of follicular helper T cells after annual influenza vaccination. Study at large: Sampling occurred days 0, 7 and 28 after each influenza vaccination.

Study outcomes and limitations: Yearly vaccinations repeatedly recalled conserved clonotypes in ICOS+CD38+ cTfh.

TCRdb keeps only in-frame clones here, not all; method: immunoSEQ multiplex PCR. The repertoire holds about 9,200 clones, over 80% seen once, with more than 1.5% in the top ten. The chain employs TRBV2 and TRBJ1-2, with D tentatively TRBD1 (5 bases). This clonotype was sampled from an adult who received the influenza vaccine. The sequences come from CXCR5+ CD38- circulating T follicular helper cells from blood, collected on the day of influenza vaccination. Stated subset: circulating Tfh, non-naive CD4+CXCR5+PD-1+ (ICOS+CD38+ or ICOS-CD38-). CDR3 in DNA: TGTGCCAGCAGTGGGGGCAGGAACTATGGCTACACCTTC. It codes for CASSGGRNYGYTF.